Shown below are 18 T cell receptor beta chains from a single sample sequenced in a study of blood T cell repertoires in COVID-19 (dated by TCRdb to the early 2020s). Library method: the immunoSEQ multiplex PCR assay. Imported from immuneACCESS, the table was reduced by TCRdb to in-frame sequences with V and J called. These copies leave out some clones; in studies compared against another copy, an unresolved V gene accounts for under half, and the cause of the remainder is not known. The sample table contains 150,000 to 200,000 clones; only one count was recorded for around 80% of them. The ten top clones hold about 8.4% of the sample. Sequencing was performed on peripheral blood. Receptors originate from a woman aged 70-85 years with acute or convalescent COVID-19.

The chain joins TRBV30 to TRBJ1-4, with no clear D. Trimming took off 1 base at V and 4 bases at J, with 7 bases between the two ends. Germline CDR1 and CDR2: GTSNPN and SVGIG (reference sequence). The CDR3 has 13 residues. CDR3 loop: CAWSEQFNEKLFF. In DNA form, the CDR3 reads TGTGCCTGGAGTGAACAGTTTAATGAAAAACTGTTTTTT.

This clone was counted only a few times. The chain employs TRBV6-2 or TRBV6-3 and TRBJ1-1; 10 bases map to TRBD1. The trim removed 2 bases at V and 2 bases at J, leaving 5 bases unmatched. This CDR3 is built from 16 residues. Germline CDR1 MNHEY, CDR2 SVGEGT. For the CDR3, the DNA is TGTGCCAGCAGTTACGCTCGGGACAGGGGAAACACTGAAGCTTTCTTT. It specifies CASSYARDRGNTEAFF.

This clone appeared once. The chain joins TRBV6-5 to TRBJ2-6; no reliable D call. In germline, CDR1 is MNHEY, CDR2 SVGAGI. Trimming left V 1 base short and J 3 bases short, with 7 bases between. The CDR3 covers 15 residues. The CDR3 protein is CASSYFPDGANVLTF. The CDR3 DNA follows: TGTGCCAGCAGTTACTTTCCAGATGGGGCCAACGTCCTGACTTTC.

The CDR3 spells CASSLRGTNEKLFF. CDR3 nucleotide sequence: TGTGCCAGCAGCTTACGGGGGACTAATGAAAAACTGTTTTTT. The chain carries TRBV7-9 and TRBJ1-4; tentatively, D is TRBD1 (5 bases). CDR1 and CDR2 from the germline V gene are SEHNR and FQNEAQ (reference sequence). This CDR3 has 14 residues. Trimming removed 2 bases from V and 2 bases from J, with 6 bases in between.

The rearrangement uses TRBV11-2 and TRBJ2-3, with D uncertain. The V end lost 0 bases, the J end lost 2 bases, and 3 bases lay between the germline ends. Germline V lookup: CDR1 SGHAT, CDR2 FQNNGV. The CDR3 runs 13 residues. In nucleotides, the CDR3 is TGTGCCAGCAGCTTAGACTACACAGATACGCAGTATTTT. Its protein product is CASSLDYTDTQYF.

V is TRBV5-4 and J is TRBJ2-1, with 10 bases lining up with TRBD2. Looked up from germline, CDR1 is SGHNT and CDR2 is YYREEE (reference sequence). The CDR3 consists of 15 residues. V dropped 0 bases and J dropped 6; count of bases not matched to a gene: 3. CDR3 sequence: CASSLESGRANEQFF. As DNA, the CDR3 is TGTGCCAGCAGCTTGGAGAGCGGGAGGGCCAATGAGCAGTTCTTC.

V is TRBV18 and J is TRBJ1-1; 7 nucleotides agree with TRBD1. Germline values: CDR1 KGHSH, CDR2 LQKENI. This CDR3 comprises 14 residues. Trimming removed 0 bases from V and 3 bases from J; junction bases left unmatched: 1. The CDR3 loop reads CASSPPDRDTEAFF. The CDR3 DNA reads TGTGCCAGCTCACCACCAGACAGGGACACTGAAGCTTTCTTT.

This chain links TRBV7-2 with TRBJ2-3; weak D call: TRBD2 (6 bases). This CDR3 is 14 amino acids long. V gave up 4 bases and J gave up 7 bases, with 15 bases separating them. CDR1 and CDR2 from the germline V gene are SGHTA and FQGNSA. CDR3 sequence: CASSSLAGRYTQYF. The CDR3 bases are TGTGCCAGCAGCTCCCTTGCGGGGAGGTATACGCAGTATTTT.

The rearrangement joins TRBV7-2 to TRBJ1-5; 8 nucleotides match TRBD1. The CDR3 spans 15 residues. V lost 3 bases to trimming and J lost 2 bases; unmatched junction nucleotides: 3. The germline V gene encodes CDR1 SGHTA and CDR2 FQGNSA. CDR3 sequence: CASSLDRVGNQPQHF. CDR3 in DNA: TGTGCCAGCAGCTTGGACAGGGTGGGCAATCAGCCCCAGCATTTT.

J is TRBJ2-3 and V is TRBV28; D gene unclear. CDR3 length: 12 residues. Per germline, CDR1 MDHEN and CDR2 SYDVKM. Trimming cost V 6 bases and J 7 bases, with 11 bases left between them. The CDR3 region is CASSPLPNTQYF. In DNA, the CDR3 is TGTGCCAGCAGCCCACTCCCGAATACGCAGTATTTT.

This clone came up a few times. The chain couples TRBV7-2 to TRBJ1-3; 10 bases are a match to TRBD1. CDR1 SGHTA and CDR2 FQGNSA come from the germline V gene. Germline trimming cut 5 bases from V and 2 bases from J; bases unmatched to any gene: 6. The CDR3 runs to 16 residues. The CDR3 loop reads CASSPGGTGAGNTIYF. CDR3 in DNA: TGTGCCAGCAGCCCAGGAGGGACAGGGGCTGGAAACACCATATATTTT.

The gene calls are TRBV14 and TRBJ1-3, with a tentative D call TRBD1 (6 bases). V lost 2 bases and J 0 bases, leaving 11 bases between the germline ends. CDR1 SGHDN and CDR2 FVKESK come from the germline V gene. CDR3 length: 16 amino acids. CDR3 residues: CASSQQGYLSGNTIYF. The CDR3 nucleotides read TGTGCCAGCAGCCAACAGGGGTATCTCTCTGGAAACACCATATATTTT.

The rearrangement uses TRBV7-2 and TRBJ2-5; no definite D call. The V gene's germline CDR1 is SGHTA and CDR2 FQGNSA. Trimming cost V 3 bases and J 3 bases, with 8 bases left between them. The length of the CDR3 is 13 residues. Here the CDR3 reads CASSFGGEETQYF. CDR3 bases: TGTGCCAGCAGCTTCGGCGGAGAAGAGACCCAGTACTTC.

This chain uses TRBV19 with TRBJ2-2; D might be TRBD2 (6 bases). This CDR3 has 20 amino acids. Between the trimmed V and J ends, which lost 4 bases and 2 bases, there was a span of 26 bases. Germline V CDR1 and CDR2: LNHDA, SQIVND (reference sequence). The CDR3 DNA reads as TGTGCCAGTAGTACCCTCGATCCTACTAGCCAATTTCTAAACACCGGGGAGCTGTTTTTT. Amino acids: CASSTLDPTSQFLNTGELFF.

The chain recombines TRBV28 with TRBJ2-7; 9 positions agree with TRBD1. Trimming at V came to 7 bases and at J to 2 bases, leaving 3 bases not matched to a gene. The CDR3 is made up of 13 amino acids. The germline gives CDR1 MDHEN, CDR2 SYDVKM. In DNA form, the CDR3 reads TGTGCCAGCAACCGGGACAGGGCCTACGAGCAGTACTTC. It is translated as CASNRDRAYEQYF. Full variable domain (rest looked up from reference TRBV28 and TRBJ2-7): DVKVTQSSRYLVKRTGEKVFLECVQDMDHENMFWYRQDPGLGLRLIYFSYDVKMKEKGDIPEGYSVSREKKERFSLILESASTNQTSMYLCASNRDRAYEQYFGPGTRLTVT.

CDR3 protein: CASSLGQTELNYGYTF. The CDR3 DNA is TGCGCCAGCAGCTTGGGACAGACTGAATTAAACTATGGCTACACCTTC. The chain has TRBV5-1 and TRBJ1-2; D possibly corresponds to TRBD1 (5 bases). CDR1 and CDR2 (germline): SGHRS, YFSETQ. Trimming shortened V by 0 bases and J by 2 bases, and 14 bases separated the two germline ends. CDR3 length: 16 amino acids.

The sample holds a few counts of this clone. The rearrangement uses TRBV5-4 and TRBJ1-2; 10 nucleotides line up with TRBD1. With 4 bases clipped from V and 4 bases from J, the junction kept 13 bases outside the gene matches. Germline lookup yields CDR1 SGHNT and CDR2 YYREEE (reference sequence). The CDR3 is 17 residues long. CDR3 amino acids: CASSPGTGAGVGYGYTF. CDR3 nucleotides: TGTGCCAGCAGCCCCGGGACAGGGGCCGGGGTGGGCTATGGCTACACCTTC.

The rearrangement links TRBV3-1 (or the pseudogene TRBV3-2) to TRBJ2-7; 8 nucleotides line up with TRBD2. The germline V gene has CDR1 LGHDT and CDR2 YNNKEL (reference sequence). The CDR3 contains 15 residues. The junction had 2 bases not matched to a gene; V was cut back by 1 base and J by 0 bases. The CDR3 loop reads CASSQVGTSSYEQYF. The DNA of the CDR3 is TGTGCCAGCAGCCAAGTCGGGACTAGCTCCTACGAGCAGTACTTC.